One and the same sample provided the 13 T cell receptor beta chains below, sequenced in a study of OX40 agonist ivuxolimab in advanced cancers. The data were produced by immunoSEQ multiplex PCR, yet TCRdb's version contains in-frame clones alone and is incomplete. Here the sample spans approximately 80,000 clones, roughly 91% being singletons. The specimen comprised CD4+ or CD8+ T cells sorted from blood, sampled in a trial of the OX40 agonist ivuxolimab. All receptors derive from an adult with an advanced solid tumor such as melanoma, head and neck, liver or kidney cancer.

This chain connects TRBV4-3 to TRBJ2-6; TRBD1 matches at 7 bases. Germline V gene sequence: CDR1 LGHNA, CDR2 YSLEER. This CDR3 spans 19 amino acids. After removal of 0 bases from V and 0 bases from J, the junction contained 8 bases not matched to a gene. The CDR3 coding sequence is TGCGCCAGCAGCCAAGAGAGGACAGGATTTAGCTCTGGGGCCAACGTCCTGACTTTC. Translated: CASSQERTGFSSGANVLTF.

The chain recombines TRBV10-1 with TRBJ2-1; 15 bases match TRBD2. With V trimmed by 2 bases and J by 4 bases, 6 bases remained unmatched. This CDR3 region has 18 residues. CDR1 and CDR2 from the germline V gene are WNHNN and SYGVQD (reference sequence). The CDR3 nucleotides are TGCGCCAGCAGTGAGGGACTAGCGGGAGGGCGAACTTACAATGAGCAGTTCTTC. Protein sequence: CASSEGLAGGRTYNEQFF.

This clone showed up just once. This rearrangement joins TRBV11-1 to TRBJ2-2; D is uncertain. The germline V and J ends were trimmed by 6 bases and 0 bases, with 2 bases remaining between them. Germline CDR1 reads SGHAT; CDR2 reads FQDESV (reference sequence). The CDR3 is 12 amino acids. This CDR3 is CASRSNTGELFF. The CDR3 nucleotides are TGTGCCAGCAGGTCGAACACCGGGGAGCTGTTTTTT.

This sequence joins TRBV7-5 and TRBJ2-7; no DNA check was done on the table's D call, TRBD2. TRBV7-5 is given as a pseudogene. CDR3 length: 16 amino acids. CDR3 region: CVRSRGRTKSSYEQYF. CDR3 DNA sequence: TGTGTCAGAAGCCGCGGGAGGACTAAAAGCTCCTACGAGCAGTACTTC.

This sequence joins TRBV19 and TRBJ2-7; D not resolved. This CDR3 has 13 residues. Trimming shortened V by 10 bases and J by 4 bases, and 17 bases separated the two germline ends. CDR1 LNHDA and CDR2 SQIVND come from the germline V gene (reference sequence). CDR3 in DNA: TGTGCCACGGGCGGACCCGTCGGGTACGAGCAGTACTTC. Protein: CATGGPVGYEQYF.

The table lists this clone with a few counts. The chain couples TRBV10-1 to TRBJ2-2, with D maybe TRBD1 (6 bases). CDR3 length: 14 residues. Trimming removed 7 bases from V and 0 bases from J, with 9 bases in between. Germline loops: CDR1 WNHNN, CDR2 SYGVQD (reference sequence). For the CDR3, the DNA is TGCGCCAGCAATGGACAGTCGAACACCGGGGAGCTGTTTTTT. Amino acids: CASNGQSNTGELFF.

The J gene is TRBJ1-5, the V gene TRBV12-5; D is undetermined. V was trimmed by 6 bases and J by 5 bases, leaving 5 bases between them. This CDR3 region has 11 residues. The V gene's germline CDR1 is LGHNT and CDR2 FRNRAP. The CDR3 DNA reads TGTGCTAGTGGCCTTTATCAGCCCCAGCATTTT. Translating it yields CASGLYQPQHF.

The chain combines TRBV27 with TRBJ2-1, with 7 bases that match TRBD2. With V trimmed by 5 bases and J by 6 bases, 10 bases remained unmatched. Germline V lookup: CDR1 MNHEY, CDR2 SMNVEV (reference sequence). The CDR3 is 15 amino acids. CDR3 nucleotides: TGTGCCAGCAGTACCGCTAGCGGAGGCGCCAATGAGCAGTTCTTC. Encoded protein: CASSTASGGANEQFF.

This sequence joins TRBV7-2 and TRBJ2-2; 12 bases line up with TRBD2. The CDR3 runs 16 residues. Trimming took 5 bases from V and 6 from J; bases not matched to a gene: 7. Germline CDR1 reads SGHTA; CDR2 reads FQGNSA. CDR3 nucleotide sequence: TGTGCCAGCAGCACCCTACTAGCGGGAGGCTCCGGGGAGCTGTTTTTT. Translating gives CASSTLLAGGSGELFF. Supplemented by reference TRBV7-2 and TRBJ2-2, the full variable domain reads GAGVSQSPSNKVTEKGKDVELRCDPISGHTALYWYRQSLGQGLEFLIYFQGNSAPDKSGLPSDRFSAERTGGSVSTLTIQRTQQEDSAVYLCASSTLLAGGSGELFFGEGSRLTVL.

This chain joins TRBV11-3 and TRBJ1-6; TRBD1 matches 7 bases. Germline CDR1 SGHNT, CDR2 YENEEA. The CDR3 runs 15 residues. The J segment lost 9 bases and the V segment lost 2 bases, leaving 7 bases of the junction unmatched. As DNA, the CDR3 is TGTGCCAGCAGCTTAAGTGACAGGGACATTTCACCCCTCCACTTT. Residues: CASSLSDRDISPLHF.

The chain uses TRBV6-5 and TRBJ1-1; no clear D. The CDR3 covers 14 residues. Germline lookup yields CDR1 MNHEY and CDR2 SVGAGI. V lost 0 bases to trimming and J lost 1 base, with 6 bases between them. CDR3 sequence: CASSYSAQNTEAFF. Here the CDR3 DNA reads TGTGCCAGCAGTTACTCGGCCCAGAACACTGAAGCTTTCTTT.

J is TRBJ2-5 and V is TRBV5-1; 15 positions agree with TRBD2. From germline, CDR1 is SGHRS and CDR2 YFSETQ. V shed 4 bases and J 5 bases; nucleotides not matched to a gene: 6. This CDR3 has 16 amino acids. The CDR3 DNA sequence: TGCGCCAGCAGCAAAGGACTAGCGGGAGGGGGGGAGACCCAGTACTTC. As protein: CASSKGLAGGGETQYF.

The chain combines TRBV7-8 with TRBJ2-1, with 10 bases lining up with TRBD2. J lost 9 bases, V lost 3 bases, and 8 bases had no gene match. This CDR3 contains 15 residues. Germline V lookup: CDR1 SGHVS, CDR2 FQNEAQ. The CDR3 nucleotides are TGTGCCAGCAGCTTTGGTCTAGCGGGAGTGGGTGAGCAGTTCTTC. Translated, it gives CASSFGLAGVGEQFF.